What follows describes a single T cell receptor beta chain. The specificity of this receptor is unknown. No base quality information exists; no much larger clone differs at one position. The junction shows trimming of 0 bases on V and 4 bases on J, plus 6 bases between the germline ends. CDR1 and CDR2 are read off the germline V gene as SGHRS and YFSETQ. From the cysteine up to the phenylalanine, the CDR3 has a length of 13 residues. Only the CDR3 portion is preserved as DNA: 39 bases, with reading frame beginning at the first base. This sample is drawn from a study of blood T cell repertoires in COVID-19 (TCRdb year 2020). Concerning the study at large: The collaborator samples originated in the United States, Italy and Spain and spanned the acute and convalescent phases of COVID-19. The material from the prospective study consisted of cDNA or gDNA derived from T cells, B-cell-depleted T cells, or PBMCs. The repertoires were made available in a free public database intended to serve as a resource for research on the immune response to SARS-CoV-2. Sample metadata almost always included a de-identified subject ID, COVID-19 status, age in years and sex. The samples were drawn from the first 160 participants of the ongoing ImmuneRACE study and from over a thousand subjects provided by 6 global collaborators. Where HLA class I and class II types were available, the types were taken from metadata supplied by the sample provider, not from assay-based typing. Deeply sampled blood TCRbeta repertoires from subjects exposed to, actively infected with, or recovered from COVID-19 were included in the dataset. What the work shows at the level of the full study, not this receptor alone: Clinical and demographic metadata were provided uncurated, with the amount varying by source and participant.

Participants in the prospective study were aged 18 to 89 years, lived in over 20 United States geographic areas, and enrolled through a virtual design. Cohort assignment in the prospective study relied on participant-reported clinical history from a screening survey and a study questionnaire. Exposed participants had been in contact, within 2 weeks of entering the study, with a person who had a PCR-confirmed or clinician-diagnosed case of COVID-19. Each participant in the prospective study had whole blood, serum and a nasopharyngeal or oropharyngeal swab collected by mobile phlebotomists. Over a roughly 2-month period, participants in the prospective study had the option of providing additional blood draws and questionnaires. Blood samples from the prospective study were shipped frozen or at room temperature prior to DNA extraction. TCRbeta CDR3 regions were amplified from genomic DNA by means of the immunoSEQ Assay, a bias-controlled multiplex PCR. The authors' analysis ran thus. The number of nucleated cells in each sample was estimated from the amplification of reference gene primers within the assay. To quantify the absolute abundance of each unique TCRbeta CDR3 rearrangement, sequence reads were collapsed and filtered. For each sample, productive Simpson clonality was calculated by taking the square root of Simpson's diversity index across productive rearrangements. Not all clones reach the TCRdb copy of this immuneACCESS table, which keeps in-frame sequences only. Checked studies attribute under half of the gap to unresolved V genes and leave the rest unexplained. V and J calls and clone size are as listed in that table; D and trimming were resolved from the DNA. Counted in this sample were hundreds of thousands of clones; roughly 89% of them appeared once. The ten largest clones add up to less than 3.5% of the sample.

The rearrangement joined TRBV5-1 to TRBJ2-3; TRBD2 is a weak D gene call, 6 bases matching. This TCR was sampled from a woman between 45 and 65 years old who had been exposed to COVID-19. Specimen: PBMCs or T cells enriched from blood (not recorded which). The DNA reads as follows: TGCGCCAGCAGCTTGGGGGAGGCAGATACGCAGTATTTT. Its product reads: CASSLGEADTQYF.